This T cell receptor (beta chain) was sequenced during a study of control samples from healthy donors and cancer patients (TCRdb year 2020). V was cut back by 4 bases and J by 1 base, leaving a gap of 16 bases between them. For CDR1 and CDR2, the germline V gene lists MGHRA and YSYEKL. Reading from cysteine to phenylalanine, the CDR3 counts 16 amino acids. The DNA shown is the 48-base CDR3, in frame from base 1. This clone was found a few times. Its antigen target is currently unknown. No much larger clone is present one base from it, and per-base qualities are unavailable. The method was the immunoSEQ multiplex PCR assay. TCRdb holds this immuneACCESS table with in-frame rearrangements only. Some clones are missing; in checked studies, unresolved V genes explain under half, and the rest has no known cause. The sample table shows 90,000 to 130,000 clones, and about 80% are seen once. Roughly 6.5% of the sample is taken by the ten largest.

The TCR sequence derives from a man between 18 and 29 years old in good health. The rearrangement combines TRBV4-1 with TRBJ2-5; no D segment can be confidently identified. The sequenced sample consisted of blood. The CDR3 protein: CASSPSFLDRQETQYF. The sequenced DNA is TGCGCCAGCAGCCCCTCCTTTCTAGACCGCCAAGAGACCCAGTACTTC.